This T cell receptor (beta chain) derives from a study of immune cell composition in non-small cell lung cancer. Study overall: Tumours were mainly lung adenocarcinoma or squamous cell carcinoma.

General study results and limits: Tumour-reactive clones were not shown to match dominant in vivo tumour clones. Clones >0.5% enriched in tumour were rarer in adenocarcinoma (about 35%) than squamous (approximately 80%). Top 10 clone scores and clonality were higher in squamous than adenocarcinoma.

Libraries were prepared by immunoSEQ multiplex PCR; TCRdb keeps only in-frame clonotypes and omits some of them. The sample has roughly 1,700 clones; over 70% are singletons. This clone has a single count. Its antigen remains unidentified. With 3 bases removed from V and 12 bases from J, the gap between germline ends came to 15 bases. The CDR3 is 12 residues long. Germline lookup yields CDR1 SNHLY and CDR2 FYNNEI. The origin of this receptor is a human donor with non-small cell lung cancer. The source material was lung tumor tissue. The V gene is TRBV2, the J gene TRBJ2-7; tentatively, D is TRBD1 (5 bases). The CDR3 sequence: CASSETVRLPYF. The CDR3 bases are TGTGCCAGCAGTGAGACAGTCCGCCTACCGTACTTC.